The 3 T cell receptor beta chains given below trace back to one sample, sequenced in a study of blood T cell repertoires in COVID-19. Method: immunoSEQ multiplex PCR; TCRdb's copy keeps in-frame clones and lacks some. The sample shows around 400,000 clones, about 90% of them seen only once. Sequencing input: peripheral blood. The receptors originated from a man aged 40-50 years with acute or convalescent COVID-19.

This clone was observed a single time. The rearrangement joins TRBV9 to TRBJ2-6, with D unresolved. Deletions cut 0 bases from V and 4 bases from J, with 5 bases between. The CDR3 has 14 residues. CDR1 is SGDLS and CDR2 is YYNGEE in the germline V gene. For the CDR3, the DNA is TGTGCCAGCAGCGTAGCTTCGGGGGCCAACGTCCTGACTTTC. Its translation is CASSVASGANVLTF. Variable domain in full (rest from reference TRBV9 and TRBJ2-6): DSGVTQTPKHLITATGQRVTLRCSPRSGDLSVYWYQQSLDQGLQFLIQYYNGEERAKGNILERFSAQQFPDLHSELNLSSLELGDSALYFCASSVASGANVLTFGAGSRLTVL.

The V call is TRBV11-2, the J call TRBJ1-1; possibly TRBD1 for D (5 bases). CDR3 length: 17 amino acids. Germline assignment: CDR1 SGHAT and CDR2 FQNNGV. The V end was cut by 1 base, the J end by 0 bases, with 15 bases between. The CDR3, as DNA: TGTGCCAGCAGCTTAGTGGGCGGGGCTCACATGAACACTGAAGCTTTCTTT. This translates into CASSLVGGAHMNTEAFF.

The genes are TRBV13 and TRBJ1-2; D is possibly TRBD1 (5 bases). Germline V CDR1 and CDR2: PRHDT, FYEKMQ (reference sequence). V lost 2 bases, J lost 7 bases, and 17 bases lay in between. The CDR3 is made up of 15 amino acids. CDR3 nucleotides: TGTGCCAGCAGCTTACAGACAGAATCGCCTCTTGGCTACACCTTC. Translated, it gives CASSLQTESPLGYTF.